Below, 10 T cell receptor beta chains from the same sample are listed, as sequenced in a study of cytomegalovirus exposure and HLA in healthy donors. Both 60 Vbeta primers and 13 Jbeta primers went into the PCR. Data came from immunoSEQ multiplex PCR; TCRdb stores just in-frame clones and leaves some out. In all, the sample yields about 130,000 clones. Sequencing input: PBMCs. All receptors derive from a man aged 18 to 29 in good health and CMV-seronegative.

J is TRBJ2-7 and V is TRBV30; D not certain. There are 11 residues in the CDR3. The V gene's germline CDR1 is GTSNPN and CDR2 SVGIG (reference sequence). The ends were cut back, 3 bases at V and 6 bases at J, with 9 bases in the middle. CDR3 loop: CAWSVSLEQYF. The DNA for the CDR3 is TGTGCCTGGAGCGTGTCACTCGAGCAGTACTTC.

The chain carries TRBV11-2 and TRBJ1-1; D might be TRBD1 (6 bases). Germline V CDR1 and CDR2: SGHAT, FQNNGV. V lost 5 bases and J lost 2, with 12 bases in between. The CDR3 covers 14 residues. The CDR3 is CASSPHRDNTEAFF. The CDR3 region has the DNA TGTGCCAGCAGCCCACACAGGGATAACACTGAAGCTTTCTTT.

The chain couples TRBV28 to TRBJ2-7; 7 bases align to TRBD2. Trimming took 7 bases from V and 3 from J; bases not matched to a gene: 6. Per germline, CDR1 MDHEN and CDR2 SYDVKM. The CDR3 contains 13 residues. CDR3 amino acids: CASTRGGNYEQYF. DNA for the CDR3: TGTGCCAGCACCCGGGGAGGGAACTACGAGCAGTACTTC.

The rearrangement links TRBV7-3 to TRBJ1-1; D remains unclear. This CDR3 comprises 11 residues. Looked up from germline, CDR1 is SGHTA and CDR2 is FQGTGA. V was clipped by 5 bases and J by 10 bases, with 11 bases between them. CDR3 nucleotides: TGTGCCAGCAGCCCAGGCTTTGGAGCTTTCTTT. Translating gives CASSPGFGAFF.

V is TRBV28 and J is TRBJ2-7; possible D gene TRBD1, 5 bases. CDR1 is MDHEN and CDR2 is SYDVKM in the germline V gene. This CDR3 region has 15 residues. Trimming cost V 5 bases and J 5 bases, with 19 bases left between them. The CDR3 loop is CASSVPQGPGDEQYF. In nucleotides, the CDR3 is TGTGCCAGCAGTGTCCCGCAGGGCCCCGGAGACGAGCAGTACTTC.

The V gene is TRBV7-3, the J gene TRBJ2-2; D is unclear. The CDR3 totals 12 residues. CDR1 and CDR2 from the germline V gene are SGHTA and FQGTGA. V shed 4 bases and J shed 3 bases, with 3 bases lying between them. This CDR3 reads CASSSDTGELFF. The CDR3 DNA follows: TGTGCCAGCAGCTCAGACACCGGGGAGCTGTTTTTT.

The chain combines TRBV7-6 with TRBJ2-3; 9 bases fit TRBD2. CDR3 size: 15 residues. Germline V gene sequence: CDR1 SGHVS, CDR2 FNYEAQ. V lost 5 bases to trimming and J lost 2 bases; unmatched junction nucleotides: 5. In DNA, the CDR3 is TGTGCCAGCAGCCGAAGCGGGGGGTACACAGATACGCAGTATTTT. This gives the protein CASSRSGGYTDTQYF.

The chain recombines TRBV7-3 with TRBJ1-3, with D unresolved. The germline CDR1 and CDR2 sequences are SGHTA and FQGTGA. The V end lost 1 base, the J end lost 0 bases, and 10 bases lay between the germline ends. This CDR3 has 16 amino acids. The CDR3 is CASSLSTPGSGNTIYF. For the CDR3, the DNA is TGTGCCAGCAGCTTAAGTACGCCCGGCTCTGGAAACACCATATATTTT.

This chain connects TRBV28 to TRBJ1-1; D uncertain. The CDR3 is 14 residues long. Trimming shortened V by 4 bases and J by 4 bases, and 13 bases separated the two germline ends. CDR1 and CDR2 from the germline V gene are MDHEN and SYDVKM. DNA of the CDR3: TGTGCCAGCAGTTCCCTTATTGGCCCCACTGAAGCTTTCTTT. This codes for CASSSLIGPTEAFF. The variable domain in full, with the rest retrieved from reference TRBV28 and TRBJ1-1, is DVKVTQSSRYLVKRTGEKVFLECVQDMDHENMFWYRQDPGLGLRLIYFSYDVKMKEKGDIPEGYSVSREKKERFSLILESASTNQTSMYLCASSSLIGPTEAFFGQGTRLTVV.

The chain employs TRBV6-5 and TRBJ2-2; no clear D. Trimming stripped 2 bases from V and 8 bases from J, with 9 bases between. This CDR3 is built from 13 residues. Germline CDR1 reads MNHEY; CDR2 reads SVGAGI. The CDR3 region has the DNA TGTGCCAGCAGTTACGATCTAGGAGGGGAGCTGTTTTTT. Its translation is CASSYDLGGELFF.